This record covers a single T cell receptor beta chain. Its matching antigen is unknown. These data belong to a study of T cell responses to AZD1222 COVID-19 vaccine. Whole-study findings and limits: Among the donors, most were white British and more were female, and clonal diversity was possibly underestimated. Without day 14 samples, only post-peak T cell repertoires were studied.

Trimming stripped 0 bases from V and 5 bases from J, with 6 bases between. The CDR3 contains 14 residues. Germline V lookup: CDR1 SGHRS, CDR2 YFSETQ. Profiled with immunoSEQ multiplex PCR; TCRdb holds only in-frame clones, not every one. Of about 130,000 clones listed, more than 90% are singletons. The TCR sequence derives from an adult who received the AZD1222 COVID-19 vaccine. Sequenced here: peripheral blood, sampled 28 days after the second AZD1222 dose. The gene calls are TRBV5-1 and TRBJ1-6; D remains unclear. The CDR3, as DNA: TGCGCCAGCAGCTTGGACAAGAATAATTCACCCCTCCACTTT. This gives the protein CASSLDKNNSPLHF.